A selection of T cell receptor beta chains follows, all from one sample in a study of blood T cell repertoires in COVID-19. Only in-frame clones appear in the TCRdb table, and some are missing; sequencing was by immunoSEQ multiplex PCR. The table lists about 300,000 clones, roughly 90% of them singletons, with around 6% in the top ten. The sequencing input was peripheral blood. These receptors originate from a man younger than 35 who had recovered from COVID-19. Each CDR3 is given with its conserved first and last residue. The order of the fields is clone size, V gene, J gene, D gene, CDR3 length, CDR3 protein, CDR3 DNA. A D gene is named only where the DNA matches it firmly. Clone sizes are given selectively: once, few, many, or a class where the clone is expanded.

-,TRBV19,TRBJ2-3,-,14,CASRSYGPEDTQYF,TGTGCCAGTAGGTCGTATGGTCCGGAGGATACGCAGTATTTT
-,TRBV12-3/TRBV12-4,TRBJ1-2,-,13,CASTSDTNYGYTF,TGTGCCAGCACCTCGGACACGAACTATGGCTACACCTTC
-,TRBV28,TRBJ2-2,-,15,CASSSWGVDTGELFF,TGTGCCAGCAGTTCCTGGGGGGTAGACACCGGGGAGCTGTTTTTT
-,TRBV6-5,TRBJ2-7,-,14,CASSYGGGFYEQYF,TGTGCCAGCAGTTATGGAGGGGGCTTCTACGAGCAGTACTTC
-,TRBV6-6,TRBJ1-3,-,13,CASSLAGGNTIYF,TGTGCCAGCAGCCTGGCCGGGGGAAACACCATATATTTT
-,TRBV18,TRBJ2-1,-,14,CASSPPGGADEQFF,TGTGCCAGCTCACCACCGGGGGGGGCAGATGAGCAGTTCTTC
once,TRBV5-1,TRBJ2-1,TRBD2,20,CASSLNPGGTGGGLYNEQFF,TGCGCCAGCAGCTTAAACCCCGGGGGTACGGGGGGAGGCCTCTACAATGAGCAGTTCTTC
-,TRBV3-1/TRBV3-2,TRBJ1-2,TRBD1,14,CASSLGGAGYGYTF,TGTGCCAGCAGTCTAGGGGGCGCCGGCTATGGCTACACCTTC
-,TRBV13,TRBJ2-6,-,15,CASSEGSSGANVLTF,TGTGCCAGCAGCGAAGGGAGCTCTGGGGCCAACGTCCTGACTTTC
-,TRBV6-2/TRBV6-3,TRBJ2-7,-,16,CASSFADGSLSYEQYF,TGTGCCAGCAGTTTCGCCGACGGGAGTCTTTCCTACGAGCAGTACTTC
-,TRBV5-1,TRBJ1-2,-,14,CASSLELGAFGYTF,TGCGCCAGCAGCTTGGAGTTAGGGGCTTTCGGCTACACCTTC
-,TRBV9,TRBJ1-1,-,13,CASSVEFRGEAFF,TGTGCCAGCAGCGTAGAATTCAGGGGTGAAGCTTTCTTT
-,TRBV5-4,TRBJ2-1,-,15,CASSLLPSSYNEQFF,TGTGCCAGCAGCTTACTACCAAGCTCCTACAATGAGCAGTTCTTC
-,TRBV5-1,TRBJ1-4,-,15,CASNPGTTTNEKLFF,TGCGCCAGCAATCCCGGGACTACAACTAATGAAAAACTGTTTTTT
-,TRBV10-3,TRBJ2-1,TRBD2,17,CAIGTGLAGGPPNEQFF,TGTGCCATCGGGACAGGGCTAGCGGGAGGGCCCCCCAATGAGCAGTTCTTC
-,TRBV9,TRBJ2-7,TRBD2,14,CASSVSGTSGEQYF,TGTGCCAGCAGCGTTTCCGGGACTAGCGGAGAGCAGTACTTC
-,TRBV5-1,TRBJ2-1,TRBD1,15,CASSLQGISYNEQFF,TGCGCCAGCAGCTTACAGGGGATTTCCTACAATGAGCAGTTCTTC
few,TRBV5-8,TRBJ2-2,TRBD1,16,CASSFDRGLSTGELFF,TGTGCCAGCAGCTTCGACAGGGGGCTGAGCACCGGGGAGCTGTTTTTT
-,TRBV7-9,TRBJ1-2,-,13,CASSPGVTYGYTF,TGTGCCAGCAGCCCAGGGGTTACCTATGGCTACACCTTC
once,TRBV5-6,TRBJ1-2,-,15,CASSLRQFTNYGYTF,TGTGCCAGCAGCTTGCGACAGTTTACTAACTATGGCTACACCTTC
-,TRBV5-5,TRBJ2-5,TRBD1,15,CASSLGTGVGETQYF,TGTGCCAGCAGCTTGGGGACAGGGGTTGGAGAGACCCAGTACTTC
-,TRBV27,TRBJ1-1,-,15,CASSFFGRGNTEAFF,TGTGCCAGCAGTTTCTTCGGGCGGGGAAACACTGAAGCTTTCTTT
-,TRBV7-8,TRBJ2-2,-,17,CASSLTRPGENTGELFF,TGTGCCAGCAGCTTAACCCGTCCGGGAGAGAACACCGGGGAGCTGTTTTTT
-,TRBV18,TRBJ1-6,-,16,CASSPSGPGSYSPLHF,TGTGCCAGCTCACCCTCCGGGCCTGGGAGTTATTCACCCCTCCACTTT
few,TRBV5-1,TRBJ2-2,-,14,CASSLGQNTGELFF,TGCGCCAGCAGCTTGGGACAGAACACCGGGGAGCTGTTTTTT
few,TRBV10-3,TRBJ2-2,TRBD2,18,CAISAGLAGDLKAGELFF,TGTGCCATCAGTGCGGGACTAGCGGGAGATCTTAAGGCCGGGGAGCTGTTTTTT
once,TRBV5-4,TRBJ1-1,-,14,CASSLESGHTEAFF,TGTGCCAGCAGCTTGGAAAGCGGTCACACTGAAGCTTTCTTT
-,TRBV6-5,TRBJ2-7,-,13,CASSFSNRDEQYF,TGTGCCAGCAGTTTTTCTAACAGGGACGAGCAGTACTTC
-,TRBV5-4,TRBJ1-2,-,16,CASSLGQWSPNYGYTF,TGTGCCAGCAGCCTCGGACAATGGAGTCCTAACTATGGCTACACCTTC
-,TRBV19,TRBJ1-5,-,14,CASSITRKDQPQHF,TGTGCCAGTAGTATAACCAGGAAGGATCAGCCCCAGCATTTT
-,TRBV9,TRBJ1-1,-,18,CASSDSREQGGQNTEAFF,TGTGCCAGCAGCGACTCCCGGGAGCAGGGCGGGCAAAACACTGAAGCTTTCTTT
-,TRBV7-9,TRBJ1-1,-,14,CASSLSEGRDEAFF,TGTGCCAGCAGCTTGTCGGAGGGACGGGATGAAGCTTTCTTT
-,TRBV9,TRBJ1-1,TRBD1,15,CASSAGDRTNTEAFF,TGTGCCAGCAGCGCTGGGGACAGGACGAACACTGAAGCTTTCTTT
-,TRBV7-3,TRBJ2-2,-,16,CASSLRPGAKPGELFF,TGTGCCAGCAGCTTAAGACCGGGAGCGAAGCCCGGGGAGCTGTTTTTT
-,TRBV3-1/TRBV3-2,TRBJ2-2,-,13,CASSLTGPGELFF,TGTGCCAGCAGCCTTACAGGGCCCGGGGAGCTGTTTTTT
-,TRBV5-6,TRBJ2-1,TRBD2,15,CASSLVGGRNNEQFF,TGTGCCAGCAGCTTGGTCGGCGGGAGGAACAATGAGCAGTTCTTC
once,TRBV3-1/TRBV3-2,TRBJ1-2,TRBD1,17,CASSPGTGGNYPYGYTF,TGTGCCAGCAGCCCCGGGACAGGGGGAAACTATCCCTATGGCTACACCTTC
-,TRBV18,TRBJ1-2,-,14,CASSPPREEGGYTF,TGTGCCAGCTCACCGCCTAGAGAGGAGGGTGGCTACACCTTC
-,TRBV6-2/TRBV6-3,TRBJ2-7,-,14,CASSPWGVNYEQYF,TGTGCCAGCAGTCCCTGGGGGGTCAACTACGAGCAGTACTTC
-,TRBV6-2/TRBV6-3,TRBJ2-5,TRBD1,14,CASSPGQGAETQYF,TGTGCCAGCAGTCCAGGACAGGGGGCAGAGACCCAGTACTTC
-,TRBV28,TRBJ2-3,-,15,CASSLGAAYTDTQYF,TGTGCCAGCAGTTTGGGGGCAGCATACACAGATACGCAGTATTTT